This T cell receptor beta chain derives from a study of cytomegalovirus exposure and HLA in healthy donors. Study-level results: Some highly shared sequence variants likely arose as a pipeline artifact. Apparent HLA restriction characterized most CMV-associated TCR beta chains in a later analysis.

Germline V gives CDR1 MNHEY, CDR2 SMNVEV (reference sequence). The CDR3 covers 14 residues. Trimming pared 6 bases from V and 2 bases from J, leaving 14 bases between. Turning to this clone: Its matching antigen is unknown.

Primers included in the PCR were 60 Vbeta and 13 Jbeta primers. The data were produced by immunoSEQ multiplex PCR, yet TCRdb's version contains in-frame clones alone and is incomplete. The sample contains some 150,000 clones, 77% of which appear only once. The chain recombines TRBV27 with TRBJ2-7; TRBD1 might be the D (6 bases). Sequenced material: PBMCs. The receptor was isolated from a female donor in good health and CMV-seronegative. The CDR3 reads CASRIDRLTYEQYF. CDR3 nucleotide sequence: TGTGCCAGCAGGATCGACAGGTTAACCTACGAGCAGTACTTC.